The 16 T cell receptor beta chains presented below share a single source sample, sequenced in a study of PD-1 blockade in classical Hodgkin lymphoma. Time point here: newly diagnosed, previously untreated cHL patient sample. The assay was immunoSEQ multiplex PCR, and TCRdb's table has in-frame clones only and misses some. The repertoire holds around 25,000 clones, with roughly 94% as singletons. Sequencing was performed on peripheral blood mononuclear cells (PBMCs). Receptor source: a human donor with classical Hodgkin lymphoma.

The J gene is TRBJ2-3, the V gene TRBV19; D tentatively fits TRBD1 or TRBD2 (5 bases each). The CDR3 totals 13 residues. The V gene's germline CDR1 is LNHDA and CDR2 SQIVND (reference sequence). V dropped 6 bases and J dropped 0 bases, with 7 bases sitting between them. The CDR3: CASRGDSTDTQYF. The CDR3 nucleotides are TGTGCCAGTAGGGGGGACAGCACAGATACGCAGTATTTT.

CDR3 bases: TGCGCCAGCAGCCGGACTGACAGGTTGAGCTCCTACGAGCAGTACTTC. This codes for CASSRTDRLSSYEQYF. This chain connects TRBV4-3 to TRBJ2-7, with D possibly being TRBD1 (6 bases). Germline V gene lookup returns CDR1 LGHNA and CDR2 YSLEER. The CDR3 has 16 amino acids. V lost 4 bases and J 0 bases, leaving 16 bases between the germline ends.

V gene TRBV4-3 combines with J gene TRBJ2-7; a possible D gene is TRBD1 (6 bases). CDR3 size: 16 residues. Germline values: CDR1 LGHNA, CDR2 YSLEER. V was pared by 0 bases and J by 6 bases, with 18 bases between. In DNA, the CDR3 is TGCGCCAGCAGCCAAGATAGGGACACGAGCGTGGGCGAGCAGTACTTC. It encodes CASSQDRDTSVGEQYF.

A remark on this clone: A read error may produce the germline difference seen at one junction end. The chain joins TRBV9 to TRBJ2-3; 7 bases fit TRBD1. The CDR3 is 15 amino acids. Germline loops: CDR1 SGDLS, CDR2 YYNGEE. DNA for the CDR3: TGTGCCAGCACCGTACAGGGGACCAATTCAGATACGCAGTATTTT. Translating it yields CASTVQGTNSDTQYF.

This clone was seen once. V and J are TRBV12-5 and TRBJ2-1; D may be TRBD1 (5 bases). The V gene lost 3 bases and the J gene lost 7 bases, with 13 bases spanning the gap. This CDR3 is built from 14 residues. Germline V lookup: CDR1 LGHNT, CDR2 FRNRAP. CDR3 in amino acids: CASGLGPHRNEQFF. CDR3 nucleotide sequence: TGTGCTAGTGGTTTAGGACCACACAGGAATGAGCAGTTCTTC.

J is TRBJ2-3 and V is TRBV5-5; D tentatively reads TRBD1 or TRBD2 (5 bases each). The germline gives CDR1 SGHKS, CDR2 YYEKEE (reference sequence). V lost 6 bases and J 2 bases, leaving 10 bases between the germline ends. The length of the CDR3 is 13 residues. As DNA, the CDR3 is TGTGCCAGCACCCGGGACGTCACAGATACGCAGTATTTT. Translated, it gives CASTRDVTDTQYF.

V is TRBV30 and J is TRBJ1-5; D unclear. The V end was cut by 2 bases, the J end by 4 bases, with 18 bases between. This CDR3 region has 16 residues. Looked up from germline, CDR1 is GTSNPN and CDR2 is SVGIG (reference sequence). DNA for the CDR3: TGTGCCTGGAGTACCGCGAGGCGTGGCGGTAATCAGCCCCAGCATTTT. It is translated as CAWSTARRGGNQPQHF. The whole variable domain, remainder taken from reference TRBV30 and TRBJ1-5, is SQTIHQWPATLVQPVGSPLSLECTVEGTSNPNLYWYRQAAGRGLQLLFYSVGIGQISSEVPQNLSASRPQDRQFILSSKKLLLSDSGFYLCAWSTARRGGNQPQHFGDGTRLSIL.

Concerning this clone: The junction does not match germline at one end; this may be a read error. The chain links TRBV10-3 to TRBJ1-1; possibly TRBD1 for D (5 bases). The CDR3 extends over 12 amino acids. Germline CDR1 is ENHRY and CDR2 is SYGVKD. The CDR3 sequence: CASGLPNAEAFF. DNA for the CDR3: TGTGCCTCGGGACTTCCGAACGCTGAAGCTTTCTTT.

This CDR3 reads CASSLIETQYF. The CDR3 bases are TGCGCCAGCAGCTTGATCGAGACCCAGTACTTC. The rearrangement uses TRBV5-1 and TRBJ2-5; D gene unclear. This CDR3 spans 11 amino acids. The V gene lost 1 base and the J gene lost 5 bases, with 3 bases spanning the gap. Germline CDR1 is SGHRS and CDR2 is YFSETQ.

This rearrangement joins TRBV10-3 to TRBJ2-2; D not resolved. V gave up 7 bases and J gave up 3 bases, with 12 bases separating them. CDR3 size: 14 residues. Looked up from germline, CDR1 is ENHRY and CDR2 is SYGVKD. The CDR3 DNA is TGTGCCATCAATAGCTATTCGGACACCGGGGAGCTGTTTTTT. Encoded protein: CAINSYSDTGELFF.

The genes are TRBV29-1 and TRBJ2-2; 7 nucleotides align to TRBD1. The CDR3 totals 13 residues. V shed 4 bases, J shed 3 bases, and the junction held 2 bases outside the gene matches. Germline lookup yields CDR1 SQVTM and CDR2 ANQGSEA. The CDR3 nucleotides read TGCAGCGTTGGGGACAGCTACACCGGGGAGCTGTTTTTT. It codes for CSVGDSYTGELFF.

The rearrangement links TRBV2 to TRBJ2-7, with TRBD2 as a possible D gene (5 bases). The ends were cut back, 9 bases at V and 7 bases at J, with 19 bases in the middle. Per the germline V gene, CDR1 is SNHLY and CDR2 is FYNNEI. CDR3 length: 13 residues. CDR3 nucleotides: TGTGCCAGTCGGTTTGGCGGATCGGGGGAGCAGTACTTC. This gives the protein CASRFGGSGEQYF.

J is TRBJ1-6 and V is TRBV27; 10 bases match TRBD1. The V gene end was trimmed by 6 bases and the J gene end by 9 bases; junction bases not matched to a gene: 5. This CDR3 contains 14 residues. From germline, CDR1 is MNHEY and CDR2 SMNVEV (reference sequence). The CDR3 here is CASSRQGAGSPLHF. Written as DNA, the CDR3 is TGTGCCAGCAGCCGACAGGGGGCTGGTTCACCCCTCCACTTT.

This clone was seen a handful of times. The V and J genes are TRBV25-1 and TRBJ2-2; 12 bases line up with TRBD2. Trimming at V came to 10 bases and at J to 6 bases, leaving 6 bases not matched to a gene. Germline-derived CDR1 and CDR2 are MGHDK and SYGVNS. The CDR3 totals 14 residues. The CDR3 DNA sequence: TGTGCCACTACGCGACTAGCGGGGGCCGGGGAGCTGTTTTTT. Translation gives CATTRLAGAGELFF. The complete variable domain, with remaining parts taken from reference TRBV25-1 and TRBJ2-2, reads EADIYQTPRYLVIGTGKKITLECSQTMGHDKMYWYQQDPGMELHLIHYSYGVNSTEKGDLSSESTVSRIRTEHFPLTLESARPSHTSQYLCATTRLAGAGELFFGEGSRLTVL.

The chain is built from TRBV27 and TRBJ2-7, with a possible D match to TRBD2 (6 bases). Trimming left V 6 bases short and J 4 bases short, with 13 bases between. There are 13 residues in the CDR3. Germline V gene lookup returns CDR1 MNHEY and CDR2 SMNVEV (reference sequence). The CDR3 is CASRTGGGYEQYF. The DNA of the CDR3 is TGTGCCAGCAGGACGGGCGGAGGGTACGAGCAGTACTTC.

The genes are TRBV14 and TRBJ2-5, with TRBD1 matching over 10 bases. The J segment lost 5 bases and the V segment lost 4 bases, leaving 4 bases of the junction unmatched. Looked up from germline, CDR1 is SGHDN and CDR2 is FVKESK. The CDR3 consists of 14 residues. CDR3: CASSRDRGMETQYF. The CDR3 DNA reads as TGTGCCAGCAGCCGGGACAGGGGCATGGAGACCCAGTACTTC. Variable domain in full (rest from reference TRBV14 and TRBJ2-5): EAGVTQFPSHSVIEKGQTVTLRCDPISGHDNLYWYRRVMGKEIKFLLHFVKESKQDESGMPNNRFLAERTGGTYSTLKVQPAELEDSGVYFCASSRDRGMETQYFGPGTRLLVL.